This T cell receptor (beta chain) stems from a study of blood T cell repertoires in COVID-19. The data were produced by immunoSEQ multiplex PCR, yet TCRdb's version contains in-frame clones alone and is incomplete. The profile shows roughly 410,000 clones, approximately 88% of them singletons. The CDR3 consists of 13 residues. The J gene is TRBJ1-1, the V gene TRBV21-1; the DNA was not used to check the table's D call, TRBD1. TRBV21-1 is designated a pseudogene. The clonotype originates from a middle-aged man with acute or convalescent COVID-19. Input material: peripheral blood. CDR3 loop: CASRTGENTEAFF. As DNA, the CDR3 is TGTGCCAGCAGAACAGGGGAGAACACTGAAGCTTTCTTT.